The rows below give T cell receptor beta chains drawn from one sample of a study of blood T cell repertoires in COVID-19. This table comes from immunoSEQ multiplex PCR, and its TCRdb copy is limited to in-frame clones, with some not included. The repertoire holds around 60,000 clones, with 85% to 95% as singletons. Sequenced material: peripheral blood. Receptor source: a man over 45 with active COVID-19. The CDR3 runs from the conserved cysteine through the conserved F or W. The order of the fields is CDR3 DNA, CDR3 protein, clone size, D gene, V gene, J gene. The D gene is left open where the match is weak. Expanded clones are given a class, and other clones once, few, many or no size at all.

CDR3nt: TGTGCCAGCAGCTTATTCGCGCGGGGGGACACCGGGGAGCTGTTTTTT
CDR3aa: CASSLFARGDTGELFF
abundance: NA
d_gene: TRBD2
v_gene: TRBV7-6
j_gene: TRBJ2-2

CDR3nt: TGTGCCGGGGGACTAGCGGGGGTAAGGGAGCTGTTTTTT
CDR3aa: CAGGLAGVRELFF
abundance: NA
d_gene: TRBD2
v_gene: TRBV6-5
j_gene: TRBJ2-2

CDR3nt: TGCAGTGCTAGTGCGGGACAGGAGGGCAATGAGCAGTTCTTC
CDR3aa: CSASAGQEGNEQFF
abundance: NA
d_gene: TRBD1
v_gene: TRBV20-1
j_gene: TRBJ2-1

CDR3nt: TGTGCCAGCAGCTCTCCTCACTTACCCACAGATACGCAGTATTTT
CDR3aa: CASSSPHLPTDTQYF
abundance: NA
d_gene: NA
v_gene: TRBV7-6
j_gene: TRBJ2-3

CDR3nt: TGTGCCAGCAGTTTTATGACAGGGGTTTCTATCTTCTACGAGCAGTACTTC
CDR3aa: CASSFMTGVSIFYEQYF
abundance: NA
d_gene: TRBD1
v_gene: TRBV28
j_gene: TRBJ2-7

CDR3nt: TGTGCCAGCAGCTCCAGGGGGCAGGAGACCCAGTACTTC
CDR3aa: CASSSRGQETQYF
abundance: NA
d_gene: TRBD1
v_gene: TRBV11-3
j_gene: TRBJ2-5

CDR3nt: TGTGCCAGTAGTATTGGCGGGCAGCACTATGGCTACACCTTC
CDR3aa: CASSIGGQHYGYTF
abundance: NA
d_gene: NA
v_gene: TRBV19
j_gene: TRBJ1-2

CDR3nt: TGTGCCGGGGGGACTAGCGGGGTTCTCGGCGAGCAGTACTTC
CDR3aa: CAGGTSGVLGEQYF
abundance: NA
d_gene: TRBD2
v_gene: TRBV5-4
j_gene: TRBJ2-7

CDR3nt: TGTGCCAGCAGCCTAAAGACAGGGGGCGAACCTGAAGCTTTCTTT
CDR3aa: CASSLKTGGEPEAFF
abundance: NA
d_gene: TRBD1
v_gene: TRBV5-4
j_gene: TRBJ1-1

CDR3nt: TGTGCCAGCATCCCAAAGGGGCCCACCGGGACTCTCTACAATGAGCAGTTCTTC
CDR3aa: CASIPKGPTGTLYNEQFF
abundance: NA
d_gene: NA
v_gene: TRBV5-4
j_gene: TRBJ2-1

CDR3nt: TGTGCCAGCAGTGATGTTAGCGGACGGAACACCGGGGAGCTGTTTTTT
CDR3aa: CASSDVSGRNTGELFF
abundance: once
d_gene: NA
v_gene: TRBV25-1
j_gene: TRBJ2-2

CDR3nt: TGTGCCAGCAGCCGCACTAGTCAGGAGAACTATGGCTACACCTTC
CDR3aa: CASSRTSQENYGYTF
abundance: NA
d_gene: NA
v_gene: TRBV6-6
j_gene: TRBJ1-2

CDR3nt: TGTGCCAGCAGTTACGGGGACAGGGGGCTCGAAGGTGAAGCTTTCTTT
CDR3aa: CASSYGDRGLEGEAFF
abundance: NA
d_gene: TRBD1
v_gene: TRBV6-5
j_gene: TRBJ1-1

CDR3nt: TGTGCCAGCAGGGGACAGGTCTTAGGAGAGACCCAGTACTTC
CDR3aa: CASRGQVLGETQYF
abundance: NA
d_gene: TRBD1
v_gene: TRBV28
j_gene: TRBJ2-5

CDR3nt: TGTGCCAGCAGTGACATTGGGGACAGAAACAATGAGCAGTTCTTC
CDR3aa: CASSDIGDRNNEQFF
abundance: NA
d_gene: TRBD1
v_gene: TRBV25-1
j_gene: TRBJ2-1

CDR3nt: TGTGCCAGTAGTACCGGCGCAGGGTTGCAGAACACCATATATTTT
CDR3aa: CASSTGAGLQNTIYF
abundance: few
d_gene: NA
v_gene: TRBV19
j_gene: TRBJ1-3

CDR3nt: TGTGCCAGCAGCCCAGGACAGTCTAACTATGGCTACACCTTC
CDR3aa: CASSPGQSNYGYTF
abundance: once
d_gene: NA
v_gene: TRBV7-8
j_gene: TRBJ1-2

CDR3nt: TGCGCCAGCAGCCAGGAATTAGCGGGGGCGAACTACGAGCAGTACTTC
CDR3aa: CASSQELAGANYEQYF
abundance: few
d_gene: TRBD2
v_gene: TRBV4-3
j_gene: TRBJ2-7

CDR3nt: TGTGCCAGCAACCCCCGCAGGGACAATGAGCAGTTCTTC
CDR3aa: CASNPRRDNEQFF
abundance: NA
d_gene: NA
v_gene: TRBV7-9
j_gene: TRBJ2-1

CDR3nt: TGTGCCAGCAGTGGGGACAGCCTAGGTATACCCCTCCACTTT
CDR3aa: CASSGDSLGIPLHF
abundance: NA
d_gene: TRBD1
v_gene: TRBV2
j_gene: TRBJ1-6

CDR3nt: TGTGCCAGCAGCCAAACTAGCGCCGGCCCCTACGAGCAGTACTTC
CDR3aa: CASSQTSAGPYEQYF
abundance: once
d_gene: TRBD2
v_gene: TRBV25-1
j_gene: TRBJ2-7

CDR3nt: TGTGCCACCAGTGACCCGCTAGCGGGAGGGTGGAATGAGCAGTTCTTC
CDR3aa: CATSDPLAGGWNEQFF
abundance: NA
d_gene: TRBD2
v_gene: TRBV24-1
j_gene: TRBJ2-1

CDR3nt: TGTGCCATCAGTCGGGAGGGCCTCACCGGGGAGCTGTTTTTT
CDR3aa: CAISREGLTGELFF
abundance: NA
d_gene: TRBD2
v_gene: TRBV10-3
j_gene: TRBJ2-2

CDR3nt: TGTGCCACCAGTGATAGTCTAGCGGGAGGTTTCGATGAGCAGTTCTTC
CDR3aa: CATSDSLAGGFDEQFF
abundance: NA
d_gene: TRBD2
v_gene: TRBV24-1
j_gene: TRBJ2-1

CDR3nt: TGCGCCAGCAGCTTGAACCCGGGAGGGGTGGATTCCTACAATGAGCAGTTCTTC
CDR3aa: CASSLNPGGVDSYNEQFF
abundance: NA
d_gene: TRBD2
v_gene: TRBV5-1
j_gene: TRBJ2-1

CDR3nt: TGTGCCAGCAGGACCGGCTCAGAGGGCGAGCAGTACTTC
CDR3aa: CASRTGSEGEQYF
abundance: once
d_gene: NA
v_gene: TRBV18
j_gene: TRBJ2-7

CDR3nt: TGTGCCAGCAGCTTACAGGGGGCTACCGATGGCTACACCTTC
CDR3aa: CASSLQGATDGYTF
abundance: NA
d_gene: TRBD1
v_gene: TRBV9
j_gene: TRBJ1-2

CDR3nt: TGCGCCAGCAGCCAAGAGGGAGGTTTGCAGGGTTCAAGCTCCTATAATTCACCCCTCCACTTT
CDR3aa: CASSQEGGLQGSSSYNSPLHF
abundance: NA
d_gene: NA
v_gene: TRBV4-1
j_gene: TRBJ1-6

CDR3nt: TGTGCCAGCAGTGAGTTGAAGAGGGGGAATGGCTACACCTTC
CDR3aa: CASSELKRGNGYTF
abundance: once
d_gene: NA
v_gene: TRBV2
j_gene: TRBJ1-2

CDR3nt: TGTGCCACTGGCCAGGGGGCAGCGGGGGCCAACGTCCTGACTTTC
CDR3aa: CATGQGAAGANVLTF
abundance: NA
d_gene: TRBD1
v_gene: TRBV10-3
j_gene: TRBJ2-6

CDR3nt: TGCGCCAGCAGCCAGGGGTCAGCGGCAGCGGGAAACACCATATATTTT
CDR3aa: CASSQGSAAAGNTIYF
abundance: NA
d_gene: NA
v_gene: TRBV4-3
j_gene: TRBJ1-3

CDR3nt: TGCAGCGCTGGGGGGGGCCTGGGACCTGAAGCTTTCTTT
CDR3aa: CSAGGGLGPEAFF
abundance: NA
d_gene: NA
v_gene: TRBV29-1
j_gene: TRBJ1-1

CDR3nt: TGTGCCACCAGTGAACCGACTAGCGCCGGCACAGATACGCAGTATTTT
CDR3aa: CATSEPTSAGTDTQYF
abundance: NA
d_gene: TRBD2
v_gene: TRBV24-1
j_gene: TRBJ2-3

CDR3nt: TGCGCCAGCAGCTTGGGGGACAGGGGGTATGGCTACACCTTC
CDR3aa: CASSLGDRGYGYTF
abundance: NA
d_gene: TRBD1
v_gene: TRBV5-1
j_gene: TRBJ1-2

CDR3nt: TGCGCCAGCAGCCCCACATTAGACAGGGCTAATGAAAAACTGTTTTTT
CDR3aa: CASSPTLDRANEKLFF
abundance: NA
d_gene: TRBD1
v_gene: TRBV5-1
j_gene: TRBJ1-4

CDR3nt: TGTGCCAGCAGGCCTGACAGCAATGAGCAGTTCTTC
CDR3aa: CASRPDSNEQFF
abundance: NA
d_gene: NA
v_gene: TRBV2
j_gene: TRBJ2-1

CDR3nt: TGTGCCACCAGCAGAGGCGACAGGGCTAACACTGAAGCTTTCTTT
CDR3aa: CATSRGDRANTEAFF
abundance: few
d_gene: TRBD1
v_gene: TRBV15
j_gene: TRBJ1-1

CDR3nt: TGTGCCAGCAGTCTCCCCCAGGGGGCTATGAACACTGAAGCTTTCTTT
CDR3aa: CASSLPQGAMNTEAFF
abundance: NA
d_gene: TRBD1
v_gene: TRBV28
j_gene: TRBJ1-1

CDR3nt: TGTGCCAGTAGAATGACAGGCCTAATCGGAAACACCATATATTTT
CDR3aa: CASRMTGLIGNTIYF
abundance: NA
d_gene: NA
v_gene: TRBV19
j_gene: TRBJ1-3

CDR3nt: TGTGCCAGCTCCCTCACAGGGACAGATACGCAGTATTTT
CDR3aa: CASSLTGTDTQYF
abundance: NA
d_gene: NA
v_gene: TRBV5-4
j_gene: TRBJ2-3

CDR3nt: TGTGCCAGCAGTAAAGGAAGAGGGCCGGGCTACAATGAGCAGTTCTTC
CDR3aa: CASSKGRGPGYNEQFF
abundance: NA
d_gene: NA
v_gene: TRBV2
j_gene: TRBJ2-1

CDR3nt: TGTGCCAGCAGACCCGCAGGGGGTAGTGGCGAGCAGTACTTC
CDR3aa: CASRPAGGSGEQYF
abundance: NA
d_gene: TRBD1
v_gene: TRBV7-9
j_gene: TRBJ2-7

CDR3nt: TGTGCCAGCAGCTTGGGGAAACAGGGGGGGAACACCATATATTTT
CDR3aa: CASSLGKQGGNTIYF
abundance: once
d_gene: TRBD1
v_gene: TRBV5-4
j_gene: TRBJ1-3

CDR3nt: TGTGCCAGCAGCCCGGGACATAGCACAGATACGCAGTATTTT
CDR3aa: CASSPGHSTDTQYF
abundance: once
d_gene: NA
v_gene: TRBV7-3
j_gene: TRBJ2-3

CDR3nt: TGTGCCAGCACTCATGACACCGGGGAGCTGTTTTTT
CDR3aa: CASTHDTGELFF
abundance: NA
d_gene: NA
v_gene: TRBV7-9
j_gene: TRBJ2-2

CDR3nt: TGTGCCAGCAGCTTAGAGGCCCTAACTAGCGGGGGGTCCTACAATGAGCAGTTCTTC
CDR3aa: CASSLEALTSGGSYNEQFF
abundance: NA
d_gene: TRBD2
v_gene: TRBV11-3
j_gene: TRBJ2-1

CDR3nt: TGTGCCAGCAGCCAGGGGACAGGGGATGAAGCCAAAAACATTCAGTACTTC
CDR3aa: CASSQGTGDEAKNIQYF
abundance: once
d_gene: TRBD1
v_gene: TRBV14
j_gene: TRBJ2-4

CDR3nt: TGTGCCAGCAGTTCACCGCAGGGGGCCAACACTGAAGCTTTCTTT
CDR3aa: CASSSPQGANTEAFF
abundance: NA
d_gene: TRBD1
v_gene: TRBV28
j_gene: TRBJ1-1

CDR3nt: TGTGCCAGCAGTTCTTACGACGGGAGCAGGAAGACCCAGTACTTC
CDR3aa: CASSSYDGSRKTQYF
abundance: NA
d_gene: NA
v_gene: TRBV2
j_gene: TRBJ2-5

CDR3nt: TGTGCCAGCAGCCCTAAATATAGCGGGGCCTACGAGCAGTACTTC
CDR3aa: CASSPKYSGAYEQYF
abundance: NA
d_gene: TRBD2
v_gene: TRBV3-1/TRBV3-2
j_gene: TRBJ2-7

CDR3nt: TGTGCCATCAGTGACGGACAGGGCTATGGCTACACCTTC
CDR3aa: CAISDGQGYGYTF
abundance: NA
d_gene: TRBD1
v_gene: TRBV10-3
j_gene: TRBJ1-2

CDR3nt: TGTGCCAGCAGCCTGTCCGGGACAGGGGCCATATATTTT
CDR3aa: CASSLSGTGAIYF
abundance: NA
d_gene: TRBD1
v_gene: TRBV7-2
j_gene: TRBJ1-3

CDR3nt: TGTGCCAGCAGCCCCCGGACAGATAGCAATCAGCCCCAGCATTTT
CDR3aa: CASSPRTDSNQPQHF
abundance: NA
d_gene: NA
v_gene: TRBV7-8
j_gene: TRBJ1-5

CDR3nt: TGTGCCAGCAGTTTCACAGGGGGCTACGAGCAGTACTTC
CDR3aa: CASSFTGGYEQYF
abundance: NA
d_gene: TRBD1
v_gene: TRBV12-3/TRBV12-4
j_gene: TRBJ2-7